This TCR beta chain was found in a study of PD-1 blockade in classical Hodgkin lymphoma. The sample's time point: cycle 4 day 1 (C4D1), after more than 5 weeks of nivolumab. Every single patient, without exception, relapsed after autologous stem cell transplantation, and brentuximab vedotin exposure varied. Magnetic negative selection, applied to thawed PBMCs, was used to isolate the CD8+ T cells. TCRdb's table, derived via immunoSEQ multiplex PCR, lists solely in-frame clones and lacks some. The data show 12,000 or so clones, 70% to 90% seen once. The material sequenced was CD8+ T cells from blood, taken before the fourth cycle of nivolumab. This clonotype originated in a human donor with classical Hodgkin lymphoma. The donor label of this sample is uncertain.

The CDR3 bases are TGTGCCAGCAGCCAAGAGACGGGACAGTATAATGAAAAACTGTTTTTT. Protein: CASSQETGQYNEKLFF. The chain uses TRBV4-2 and TRBJ1-4; 7 bases agree with TRBD1. The length of the CDR3 is 16 residues. Germline CDR1 and CDR2: LGHNA and YNFKEQ. The V segment lost 0 bases and the J segment 4 bases; nucleotides outside the gene matches: 5.